One sample yielded the 17 T cell receptor beta chains listed below, sequenced in a study of CXCR3-negative and CXCR3-positive naive CD8 T cells. The TRB libraries of cDNA were built by UMI-labeled 5' RACE. With the 5' RACE reads reprocessed, TCRdb shows one record per CDR3 protein and no DNA. The listing records approximately 74,000 distinct CDR3 sequences. Sequenced input: naive CXCR3- CD8+ T cells from blood. Stated subset: CD45RO-CCR7+CD27+CD95- naive CD8+ T cells lacking CXCR3 (TNR3-). The receptors come from a human donor in good health. Some clones in this sample may be carry-over from other donors' samples.

The chain links TRBV2 to TRBJ2-5; TCRdb lists TRBD2, though no DNA is available to test this call. This CDR3 has 17 residues. The V gene's germline CDR1 is SNHLY and CDR2 FYNNEI. The CDR3 is CASSEIGSGRYQETQYF.

The gene calls are TRBV27 and TRBJ1-2; the TCRdb D gene call, TRBD1, has no DNA to confirm it. Germline CDR1 MNHEY, CDR2 SMNVEV (reference sequence). The CDR3 is 13 amino acids. The CDR3 reads CASSSGTAYGYTF.

The genes are TRBV4-3 and TRBJ2-7; TCRdb outputs TRBD1, but without DNA this stays unchecked. Germline V gene lookup returns CDR1 LGHNA and CDR2 YSLEER. CDR3 length equals 17 residues. Here the CDR3 reads CASSQDRDIGGPYEQYF.

The chain joins TRBV4-3 to TRBJ1-2; TCRdb names TRBD1, which stays unverified in the absence of DNA. The CDR3 has 15 amino acids. Germline CDR1 reads LGHNA; CDR2 reads YSLEER. The CDR3 loop is CASSQDWGNLGGYTF.

The genes are TRBV29-1 and TRBJ2-2. Germline V gene sequence: CDR1 SQVTM, CDR2 ANQGSEA. The CDR3 sequence is 12 residues long. CDR3 in amino acids: CSVVRPTGELFF.

The genes are TRBV4-2 and TRBJ2-7. Germline loops: CDR1 LGHNA, CDR2 YNFKEQ. The CDR3 consists of 15 residues. The CDR3 reads CASSPSATSTYEQYF.

The chain has TRBV11-3 and TRBJ2-1; there is no DNA to check the TCRdb D call of TRBD2. Germline V gene lookup returns CDR1 SGHNT and CDR2 YENEEA. The CDR3 length is 16 residues. CDR3 in amino acids: CASSKAGGRMYNEQFF.

CDR3 sequence reads: CSAADREISGANVLTF. This chain links TRBV20-1 with TRBJ2-6; the TCRdb D gene call, TRBD1, has no DNA to confirm it. The CDR3 has 16 amino acids. Germline assignment: CDR1 DFQATT and CDR2 SNEGSKA (reference sequence).

V is TRBV4-1 and J is TRBJ2-3; the D call of TRBD1 rests on TCRdb alone, since no DNA is present to check it. Germline loops: CDR1 MGHRA, CDR2 YSYEKL. The CDR3 is made up of 18 amino acids. CDR3 region: CASSQDSTGIPHTDTQYF.

This chain joins TRBV15 and TRBJ1-2; the TCRdb call, TRBD1, lacks DNA for checking. Germline-derived CDR1 and CDR2 are LNHNV and YYDKDF (reference sequence). There are 13 residues in the CDR3. The CDR3 loop is CATSRPTGFGYTF.

V is TRBV7-2 and J is TRBJ2-3; absent DNA, TCRdb's TRBD1 call cannot be checked. There are 16 residues in the CDR3. Germline assignment: CDR1 SGHTA and CDR2 FQGNSA. The chain's CDR3 is CASSSLGGDSTDTQYF.

V usage is TRBV14 and J usage is TRBJ2-7; TCRdb lists TRBD1, though no DNA is available to test this call. Looked up from germline, CDR1 is SGHDN and CDR2 is FVKESK. This CDR3 comprises 15 residues. The CDR3 reads CASSHPGTGSYEQYF.

The chain employs TRBV7-8 and TRBJ2-3; TCRdb outputs TRBD2, but without DNA this stays unchecked. This CDR3 has 16 amino acids. Germline CDR1 reads SGHVS; CDR2 reads FQNEAQ. Here the CDR3 reads CASSLGGLAVTDTQYF.

J is TRBJ1-1 and V is TRBV12-3 or TRBV12-4. This CDR3 has 15 amino acids. Here the CDR3 reads CASSLRAALNTEAFF.

The chain is built from TRBV28 and TRBJ2-7; the TRBD2 assignment by TCRdb is unverifiable without DNA. The CDR3 covers 14 residues. The germline gives CDR1 MDHEN, CDR2 SYDVKM. The CDR3 loop is CASSLSLSLDEQYF.

The rearrangement links TRBV27 to TRBJ1-1. CDR3 size: 14 residues. Germline CDR1 and CDR2: MNHEY and SMNVEV (reference sequence). CDR3 region: CARPLKGSSTEAFF.

The chain has TRBV29-1 and TRBJ1-2. The CDR3 extends over 14 amino acids. Germline-derived CDR1 and CDR2 are SQVTM and ANQGSEA. The chain's CDR3 is CSVEDLWNSYGYTF. The full variable domain, its missing parts supplied by reference TRBV29-1 and TRBJ1-2, is SAVISQKPSRDICQRGTSLTIQCQVDSQVTMMFWYRQQPGQSLTLIATANQGSEATYESGFVIDKFPISRPNLTFSTLTVSNMSPEDSSIYLCSVEDLWNSYGYTFGSGTRLTVV.